Sequencing of this TCR beta chain was carried out in a study of T cells in narcolepsy. Study-level background: Donors had narcolepsy type 1 or type 2, or were healthy controls.

The protocol was immunoSEQ multiplex PCR, while the TCRdb copy is restricted to in-frame clones and leaves out a portion. The table shows around 32,000 clones, with more than 75% occurring only once. Findings of the study overall: Autoreactive clone sequences were missing from some blood memory CD4+ repertoires. Comparing one patient's CSF and blood CD4+ clonotypes highlighted HCRT- and TRIB2-specific autoreactive clonotypes. Blood of same and different patients, but not healthy controls, reportedly held recurring autoreactive clonotypes.

The CDR3 spans 14 residues. Germline-derived CDR1 and CDR2 are LNHNV and YYDKDF (reference sequence). V dropped 2 bases and J dropped 8 bases, with 13 bases sitting between them. Of note for this clone: What it binds is unknown.

This clonotype originated in a human donor with narcolepsy. The sequencing sample was made of CD45RA- memory CD4+ T cells from PBMCs. The chain links TRBV15 to TRBJ2-1, with D perhaps TRBD2 (6 bases). The CDR3 nucleotides are TGTGCCACCAGCAGACACAGCGGGTGGGATGAGCAGTTCTTC. Translated, it gives CATSRHSGWDEQFF.